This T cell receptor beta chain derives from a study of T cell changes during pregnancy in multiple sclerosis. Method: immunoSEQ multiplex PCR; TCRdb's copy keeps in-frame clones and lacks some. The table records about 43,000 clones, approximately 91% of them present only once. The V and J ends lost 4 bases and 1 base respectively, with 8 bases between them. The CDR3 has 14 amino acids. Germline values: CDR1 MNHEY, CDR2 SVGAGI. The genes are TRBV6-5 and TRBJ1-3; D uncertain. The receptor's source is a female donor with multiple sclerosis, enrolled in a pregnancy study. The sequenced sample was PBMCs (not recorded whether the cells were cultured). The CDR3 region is CASSWGASGNTIYF. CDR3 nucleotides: TGTGCCAGCAGTTGGGGAGCGTCTGGAAACACCATATATTTT.